Shown below are 32 T cell receptor beta chains from a single sample sequenced in a study of CXCR3-negative and CXCR3-positive naive CD8 T cells. The method, 5' RACE with UMI labels, was used to prepare the TRB cDNA libraries. One entry per CDR3 protein, without DNA, is what TCRdb gives after re-calling the 5' RACE reads. This sample's table has 75,000 or so distinct CDR3 sequences. Material for sequencing was naive CXCR3- CD8+ T cells from blood. The sample's subset: CD45RO-CCR7+CD27+CD95- naive CD8+ T cells lacking CXCR3 (TNR3-). These TCRs come from a human donor in good health. Some clones in this sample may be carry-over from other donors' samples.

The chain uses TRBV6-2 or TRBV6-3 and TRBJ2-5; the TRBD1 assignment by TCRdb is unverifiable without DNA. The germline gives CDR1 MNHEY, CDR2 SVGEGT. This CDR3 contains 13 residues. CDR3 sequence: CASTAGEGETQYF.

The chain is built from TRBV4-1 and TRBJ2-7. Germline CDR1 and CDR2: MGHRA and YSYEKL. The CDR3 consists of 13 residues. The CDR3 sequence is CASSQEPYYEQYF.

The chain combines TRBV4-3 with TRBJ2-7; the D call of TRBD1 rests on TCRdb alone, since no DNA is present to check it. Germline V gene sequence: CDR1 LGHNA, CDR2 YSLEER. The CDR3 is made up of 15 amino acids. CDR3 in amino acids: CASSQVQGVSYEQYF.

V gene TRBV5-6 combines with J gene TRBJ2-5; TCRdb picks TRBD2, but there is no DNA to check that call. Per germline, CDR1 SGHDT and CDR2 YYEEEE. The CDR3 contains 15 residues. CDR3 amino acids: CASSLASGGGETQYF.

The rearrangement uses TRBV6-2 or TRBV6-3 and TRBJ1-1. CDR3 length: 14 residues. Germline CDR1 is MNHEY and CDR2 is SVGEGT. The CDR3 region is CASSYKDGDTEAFF.

The V gene is TRBV13, the J gene TRBJ2-1; TCRdb's D call, TRBD2, is unchecked because there is no DNA. The CDR3 contains 15 residues. Germline CDR1 is PRHDT and CDR2 is FYEKMQ (reference sequence). CDR3 loop: CASTSGTSGNNEQFF. Full variable domain (rest looked up from reference TRBV13 and TRBJ2-1): AAGVIQSPRHLIKEKRETATLKCYPIPRHDTVYWYQQGPGQDPQFLISFYEKMQSDKGSIPDRFSAQQFSDYHSELNMSSLELGDSALYFCASTSGTSGNNEQFFGPGTRLTVL.

The J gene is TRBJ2-7, the V gene TRBV25-1; the TRBD1 assignment by TCRdb is unverifiable without DNA. The germline gives CDR1 MGHDK, CDR2 SYGVNS. The CDR3 sequence is 14 residues long. CDR3 sequence reads: CASSGLTVPYEQYF.

The chain carries TRBV6-2 or TRBV6-3 and TRBJ1-1; TCRdb reports TRBD1, a call that lacks DNA to check it against. The germline CDR1 and CDR2 sequences are MNHEY and SVGEGT. CDR3 size: 17 residues. CDR3: CASRIRQAAFVDTEAFF.

J is TRBJ1-1 and V is TRBV15; no DNA is available, so the TRBD1 call from TCRdb remains unchecked. Germline V gene lookup returns CDR1 LNHNV and CDR2 YYDKDF (reference sequence). CDR3 length: 17 residues. CDR3 residues: CATRITPTGTGNTEAFF.

This chain links TRBV21-1 with TRBJ2-7; TCRdb indicates TRBD1, and absent DNA this call remains unverified. TRBV21-1 is termed a pseudogene. The CDR3 runs 14 residues. CDR3 residues: CASSFRTATYEQYF.

This sequence joins TRBV24-1 and TRBJ2-1. This CDR3 is built from 12 residues. Germline CDR1 reads KGHDR; CDR2 reads SFDVKD. CDR3 amino acids: CATSRSYNEQFF.

The CDR3 protein is CASSPPTGPTYEQYF. V usage is TRBV7-2 and J usage is TRBJ2-7; TCRdb's assignment of TRBD2 cannot be checked, as there is no DNA. The CDR3 is 15 amino acids. Germline assignment: CDR1 SGHTA and CDR2 FQGNSA.

This chain uses TRBV30 with TRBJ2-7; the TRBD1 assignment by TCRdb is unverifiable without DNA. The germline V gene encodes CDR1 GTSNPN and CDR2 SVGIG (reference sequence). The CDR3 is 13 residues long. CDR3: CAWIMRDRNEQYF.

The V call is TRBV29-1, the J call TRBJ2-7; as DNA is missing, the TRBD1 call by TCRdb cannot be tested. The CDR3 has 14 amino acids. The germline V gene has CDR1 SQVTM and CDR2 ANQGSEA. The CDR3 sequence: CSVEDVDRAYEQYF.

The chain has TRBV30 and TRBJ2-7. The length of the CDR3 is 14 residues. CDR1 is GTSNPN and CDR2 is SVGIG in the germline V gene (reference sequence). The CDR3 region is CAWSVPAIAYEQYF.

The chain employs TRBV7-2 and TRBJ2-5; TCRdb's D gene call, TRBD1, goes unchecked for lack of DNA. From germline, CDR1 is SGHTA and CDR2 FQGNSA. The CDR3 consists of 15 residues. CDR3 amino acids: CASSSLQGKSETQYF.

The chain links TRBV12-3 or TRBV12-4 to TRBJ1-2; the D call of TRBD1 rests on TCRdb alone, since no DNA is present to check it. This CDR3 contains 13 residues. The CDR3 reads CASSSGTSYGYTF.

The rearrangement joins TRBV2 to TRBJ1-1; TCRdb calls TRBD1, which cannot be checked without DNA. The CDR3 totals 13 residues. Germline lookup yields CDR1 SNHLY and CDR2 FYNNEI. The CDR3 protein is CASIRQGRTEAFF.

The chain carries TRBV20-1 and TRBJ2-7. The CDR3 extends over 15 amino acids. Germline values: CDR1 DFQATT, CDR2 SNEGSKA (reference sequence). The CDR3 region is CSARDVRYERAEQYF.

The V and J genes are TRBV7-2 and TRBJ1-2. The CDR3 runs to 14 residues. CDR1 and CDR2 from the germline V gene are SGHTA and FQGNSA. CDR3 protein: CASSLRKVNYGYTF.

The rearrangement joins TRBV19 to TRBJ2-2; with no DNA, the TCRdb D assignment of TRBD1 cannot be verified. The CDR3 has 16 residues. Germline V gives CDR1 LNHDA, CDR2 SQIVND (reference sequence). CDR3 in amino acids: CASSIGTPMVTGELFF. Supplemented by reference TRBV19 and TRBJ2-2, the full variable domain reads DGGITQSPKYLFRKEGQNVTLSCEQNLNHDAMYWYRQDPGQGLRLIYYSQIVNDFQKGDIAEGYSVSREKKESFPLTVTSAQKNPTAFYLCASSIGTPMVTGELFFGEGSRLTVL.

CDR3 sequence: CASSYGLAGKETQYF. The V call is TRBV6-6, the J call TRBJ2-5; absent DNA, TCRdb's TRBD2 call cannot be checked. The CDR3 length is 15 residues. The V gene's germline CDR1 is MNHNY and CDR2 SVGAGI (reference sequence).

The J gene is TRBJ2-7, the V gene TRBV29-1; TCRdb returns TRBD1, unconfirmable since there is no DNA. CDR3 length: 12 residues. Germline V CDR1 and CDR2: SQVTM, ANQGSEA. The CDR3 loop is CSARDETYEQYF.

The V gene is TRBV4-3, the J gene TRBJ1-1; TCRdb's D gene call, TRBD1, goes unchecked for lack of DNA. Germline CDR1 and CDR2: LGHNA and YSLEER. The CDR3 has 14 residues. The CDR3 protein is CASSLQGWGKEAFF.

The rearrangement joins TRBV15 to TRBJ2-3; the D gene TCRdb calls, TRBD2, cannot be checked with no DNA. This CDR3 contains 16 residues. In germline, CDR1 is LNHNV, CDR2 YYDKDF (reference sequence). The CDR3 region is CATSPEDGKDTDTQYF.

The chain combines TRBV6-2 or TRBV6-3 with TRBJ2-7; TCRdb indicates TRBD2, and absent DNA this call remains unverified. The CDR3 spans 18 residues. Germline V gene sequence: CDR1 MNHEY, CDR2 SVGEGT. The CDR3 spells CASGHPGLAGEGSYEQYF.

This chain uses TRBV28 with TRBJ2-5; TCRdb's D call, TRBD2, is unchecked because there is no DNA. Germline V CDR1 and CDR2: MDHEN, SYDVKM. This CDR3 has 18 residues. This CDR3 is CASSPGLAGGPIEETQYF. The entire variable domain, with the rest obtained from reference TRBV28 and TRBJ2-5, is as follows: DVKVTQSSRYLVKRTGEKVFLECVQDMDHENMFWYRQDPGLGLRLIYFSYDVKMKEKGDIPEGYSVSREKKERFSLILESASTNQTSMYLCASSPGLAGGPIEETQYFGPGTRLLVL.

This chain connects TRBV4-2 to TRBJ1-5. The germline V gene has CDR1 LGHNA and CDR2 YNFKEQ. The CDR3 length is 15 residues. The CDR3 protein is CASSQAERDVEPQHF.

The rearrangement links TRBV3-1 to TRBJ2-3; without DNA, the TCRdb call of TRBD1 cannot be checked. CDR1 LGHDT and CDR2 YNNKEL come from the germline V gene (reference sequence). The CDR3 is 17 residues long. CDR3 amino acids: CASSQETPLWEIDTQYF.

This chain links TRBV28 with TRBJ2-3; TCRdb outputs TRBD2, but without DNA this stays unchecked. There are 14 residues in the CDR3. From germline, CDR1 is MDHEN and CDR2 SYDVKM. This chain's CDR3 is CATGQRVGEDTQYF.

This chain uses TRBV14 with TRBJ1-6; TCRdb designates TRBD1, a call that cannot be tested without DNA. The V gene's germline CDR1 is SGHDN and CDR2 FVKESK. The CDR3 is made up of 16 amino acids. CDR3 residues: CASSPRDRGASSPLHF.

The V and J genes are TRBV6-5 and TRBJ2-1; there is no DNA to check the TCRdb D call of TRBD2. Germline V CDR1 and CDR2: MNHEY, SVGAGI. The CDR3 sequence is 16 residues long. The CDR3 reads CASSPLAGDSYNEQFF.